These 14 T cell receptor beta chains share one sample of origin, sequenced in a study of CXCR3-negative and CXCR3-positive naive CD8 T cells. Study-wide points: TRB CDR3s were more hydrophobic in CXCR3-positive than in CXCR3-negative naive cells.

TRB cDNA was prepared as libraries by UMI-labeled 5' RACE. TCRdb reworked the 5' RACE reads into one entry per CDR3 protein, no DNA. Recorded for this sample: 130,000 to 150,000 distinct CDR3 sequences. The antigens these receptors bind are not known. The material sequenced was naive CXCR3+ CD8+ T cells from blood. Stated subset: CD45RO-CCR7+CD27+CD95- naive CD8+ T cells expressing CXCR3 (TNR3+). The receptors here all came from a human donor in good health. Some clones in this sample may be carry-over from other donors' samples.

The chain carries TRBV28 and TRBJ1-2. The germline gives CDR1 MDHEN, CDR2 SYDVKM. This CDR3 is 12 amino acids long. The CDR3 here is CASPPRADGYTF.

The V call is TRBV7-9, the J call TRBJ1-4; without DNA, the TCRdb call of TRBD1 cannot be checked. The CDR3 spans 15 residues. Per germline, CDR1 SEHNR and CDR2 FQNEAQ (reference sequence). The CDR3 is CASSARLQGNEKLFF.

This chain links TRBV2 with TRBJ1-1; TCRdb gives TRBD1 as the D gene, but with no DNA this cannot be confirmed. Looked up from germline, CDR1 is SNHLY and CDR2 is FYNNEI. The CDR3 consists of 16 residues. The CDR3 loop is CASSELRRDGHTEALF.

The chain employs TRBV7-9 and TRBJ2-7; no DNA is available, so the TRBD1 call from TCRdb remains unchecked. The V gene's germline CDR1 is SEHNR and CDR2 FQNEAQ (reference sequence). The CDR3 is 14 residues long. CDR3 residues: CASSPPGRGLEQYF. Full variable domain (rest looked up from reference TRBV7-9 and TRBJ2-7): DTGVSQNPRHKITKRGQNVTFRCDPISEHNRLYWYRQTLGQGPEFLTYFQNEAQLEKSRLLSDRFSAERPKGSFSTLEIQRTEQGDSAMYLCASSPPGRGLEQYFGPGTRLTVT.

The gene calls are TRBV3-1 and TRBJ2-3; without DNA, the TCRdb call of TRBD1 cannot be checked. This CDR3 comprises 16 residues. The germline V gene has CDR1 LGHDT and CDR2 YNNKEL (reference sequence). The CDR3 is CASSRKVPTSTDTQYF.

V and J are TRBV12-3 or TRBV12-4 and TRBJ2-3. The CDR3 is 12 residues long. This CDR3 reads CASSLIGDTQYF.

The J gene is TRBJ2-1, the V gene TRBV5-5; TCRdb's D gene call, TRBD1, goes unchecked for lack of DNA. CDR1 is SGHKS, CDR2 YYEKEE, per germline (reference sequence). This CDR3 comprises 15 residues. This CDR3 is CASRSGQGSLNEQFF. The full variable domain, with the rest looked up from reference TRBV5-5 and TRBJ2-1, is DAGVTQSPTHLIKTRGQQVTLRCSPISGHKSVSWYQQVLGQGPQFIFQYYEKEERGRGNFPDRFSARQFPNYSSELNVNALLLGDSALYLCASRSGQGSLNEQFFGPGTRLTVL.

The CDR3 protein is CASSKGFLGTSGSRFDEQYF. The V and J genes are TRBV21-1 and TRBJ2-7; there is no DNA to check the TCRdb D call of TRBD2. TRBV21-1 is annotated as a pseudogene. The CDR3 totals 20 residues.

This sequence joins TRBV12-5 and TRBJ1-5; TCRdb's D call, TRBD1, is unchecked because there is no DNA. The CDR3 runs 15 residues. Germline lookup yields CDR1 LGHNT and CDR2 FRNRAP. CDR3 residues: CASGLVGQINQPQHF.

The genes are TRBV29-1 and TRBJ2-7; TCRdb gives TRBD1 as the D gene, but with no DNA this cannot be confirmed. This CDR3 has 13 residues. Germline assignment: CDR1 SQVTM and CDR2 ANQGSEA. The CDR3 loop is CSVGTGGSYEQYF.

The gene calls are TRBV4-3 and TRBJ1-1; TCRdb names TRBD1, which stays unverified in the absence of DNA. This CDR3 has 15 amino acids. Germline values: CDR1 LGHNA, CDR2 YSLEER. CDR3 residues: CASSQATGSVTEAFF.

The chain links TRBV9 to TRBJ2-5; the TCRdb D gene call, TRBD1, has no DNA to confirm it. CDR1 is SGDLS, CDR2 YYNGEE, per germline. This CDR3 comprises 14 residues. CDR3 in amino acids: CASSAGDSQETQYF.

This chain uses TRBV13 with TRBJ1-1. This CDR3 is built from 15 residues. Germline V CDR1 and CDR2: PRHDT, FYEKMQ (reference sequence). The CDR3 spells CASSLGTTARTEAFF.

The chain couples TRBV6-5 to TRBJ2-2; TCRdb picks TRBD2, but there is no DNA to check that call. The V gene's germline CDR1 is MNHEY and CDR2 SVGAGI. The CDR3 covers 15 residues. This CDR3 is CASSYSKGHGGELFF.